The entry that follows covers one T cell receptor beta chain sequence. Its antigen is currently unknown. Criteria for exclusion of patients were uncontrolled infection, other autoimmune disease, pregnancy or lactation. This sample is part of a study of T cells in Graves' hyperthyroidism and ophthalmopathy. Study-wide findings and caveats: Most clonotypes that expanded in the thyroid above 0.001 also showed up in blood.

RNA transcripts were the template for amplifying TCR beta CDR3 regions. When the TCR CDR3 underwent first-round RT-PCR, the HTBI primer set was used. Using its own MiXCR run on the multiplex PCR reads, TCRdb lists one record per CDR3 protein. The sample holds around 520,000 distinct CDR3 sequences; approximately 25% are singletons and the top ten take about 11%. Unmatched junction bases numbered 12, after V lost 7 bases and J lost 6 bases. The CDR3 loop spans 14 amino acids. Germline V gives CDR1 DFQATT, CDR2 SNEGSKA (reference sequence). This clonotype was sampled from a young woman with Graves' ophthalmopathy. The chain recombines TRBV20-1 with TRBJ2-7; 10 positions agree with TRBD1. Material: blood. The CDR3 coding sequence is TGCAGTGGGACAGGGGGTGGTAGGGGTCTCGAGCAGTACTTC. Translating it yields CSGTGGGRGLEQYF.